One and the same sample provided the 10 T cell receptor beta chains below, sequenced in a study of OX40 agonist ivuxolimab in advanced cancers. Sequencing was performed with immunoSEQ multiplex PCR; in TCRdb, only in-frame clones are kept and a portion is missing. Among around 99,000 clones, nearly 90% were seen once, and the ten largest hold around 0.16%. Sequenced material: CD4+ or CD8+ T cells sorted from blood, taken in a trial of the OX40 agonist ivuxolimab. These receptors all stem from an adult with an advanced solid tumor such as melanoma, head and neck, liver or kidney cancer.

V and J are TRBV5-6 and TRBJ2-7, with TRBD2 matching 9 bases. The J segment lost 0 bases and the V segment lost 4 bases, leaving 11 bases of the junction unmatched. The CDR3 totals 17 residues. Germline loops: CDR1 SGHDT, CDR2 YYEEEE. CDR3 DNA: TGTGCCAGCAGCACAAGAATGCTTAGCGGGAGCTCCTACGAGCAGTACTTC. Translated, it gives CASSTRMLSGSSYEQYF. The whole variable domain, remainder taken from reference TRBV5-6 and TRBJ2-7, is DAGVTQSPTHLIKTRGQQVTLRCSPKSGHDTVSWYQQALGQGPQFIFQYYEEEERQRGNFPDRFSGHQFPNYSSELNVNALLLGDSALYLCASSTRMLSGSSYEQYFGPGTRLTVT.

The V call is TRBV27, the J call TRBJ2-7, with TRBD1 as a possible D gene (5 bases). V was clipped by 6 bases and J by 0 bases, with 18 bases between them. This CDR3 region has 16 residues. In germline, CDR1 is MNHEY, CDR2 SMNVEV (reference sequence). The CDR3 here is CASRPRHRKDSYEQYF. The CDR3 DNA reads as TGTGCCAGCAGGCCCCGGCACAGGAAGGACTCCTACGAGCAGTACTTC.

This clone was seen only once. The chain recombines TRBV19 with TRBJ1-2; D ambiguous. The CDR3 totals 14 residues. V was trimmed by 4 bases and J by 2 bases, leaving 11 bases between them. In germline, CDR1 is LNHDA, CDR2 SQIVND (reference sequence). The CDR3 sequence is CASSKLGPNYGYTF. The CDR3 DNA follows: TGTGCCAGTAGTAAGTTAGGCCCAAACTATGGCTACACCTTC.

The table lists this clone with a count of one. The chain employs TRBV7-6 and TRBJ2-7, with D tentatively TRBD1 (6 bases). This CDR3 is 14 amino acids long. From germline, CDR1 is SGHVS and CDR2 FNYEAQ. The ends were cut back, 5 bases at V and 9 bases at J, with 20 bases in the middle. Here the CDR3 reads CASSPGVGALPQYF. The CDR3 DNA is TGTGCCAGCAGCCCCGGGGTGGGGGCGTTACCGCAGTACTTC.

The CDR3: CASSLENPGLAGNTIYF. CDR3 sequence (DNA): TGCGCCAGCAGCTTGGAAAACCCGGGGCTGGCTGGAAACACCATATATTTT. This rearrangement joins TRBV5-1 to TRBJ1-3, with D possibly being TRBD1 (5 bases). The length of the CDR3 is 17 residues. Trimming removed 0 bases from V and 2 bases from J, with 15 bases in between. The germline V gene has CDR1 SGHRS and CDR2 YFSETQ.

This clone appeared a single time. This chain joins TRBV4-2 and TRBJ2-1; TRBD1 aligns across 7 bases. CDR3 length equals 15 residues. CDR1 LGHNA and CDR2 YNFKEQ come from the germline V gene. V gave up 1 base and J gave up 7 bases; unmatched junction bases: 7. CDR3 bases: TGTGCCAGCAGCCAAGGGGGGACAGCGACTAATGAGCAGTTCTTC. This codes for CASSQGGTATNEQFF.

This rearrangement joins TRBV9 to TRBJ1-2; weak D call: TRBD1 (5 bases). This CDR3 spans 14 amino acids. V shed 3 bases and J shed 8 bases, with 17 bases lying between them. The germline gives CDR1 SGDLS, CDR2 YYNGEE. This CDR3 is CASSALDSGIGYTF. DNA for the CDR3: TGTGCCAGCAGCGCCCTCGACAGCGGGATAGGCTACACCTTC. Full variable domain (missing parts from reference TRBV9 and TRBJ1-2): DSGVTQTPKHLITATGQRVTLRCSPRSGDLSVYWYQQSLDQGLQFLIQYYNGEERAKGNILERFSAQQFPDLHSELNLSSLELGDSALYFCASSALDSGIGYTFGSGTRLTVV.

This chain links TRBV27 with TRBJ2-5; no definite D call. Germline V gene data show CDR1 as MNHEY and CDR2 as SMNVEV (reference sequence). Trimming pared 2 bases from V and 3 bases from J, leaving 7 bases between. The CDR3 is 13 amino acids. The CDR3: CASSLVFKETQYF. In DNA form, the CDR3 reads TGTGCCAGCAGTTTAGTATTTAAAGAGACCCAGTACTTC.

The count of this clone is one. The chain joins TRBV19 to TRBJ2-3; the D is unclear. The length of the CDR3 is 13 residues. V was cut by 5 bases and J by 2 bases, with 8 bases left in between. Per germline, CDR1 LNHDA and CDR2 SQIVND (reference sequence). CDR3 nucleotides: TGTGCCAGTAGTTTGGGGATCACAGATACGCAGTATTTT. Translation: CASSLGITDTQYF.

The chain carries TRBV6-5 and TRBJ2-1; weak D call: TRBD2 (5 bases). Germline V gene lookup returns CDR1 MNHEY and CDR2 SVGAGI. V lost 6 bases, J lost 7 bases, and 16 bases lay in between. CDR3 length equals 14 residues. The CDR3: CASSPSYLRNEQFF. The CDR3 DNA sequence: TGTGCCAGCAGCCCTAGCTACCTACGGAATGAGCAGTTCTTC.